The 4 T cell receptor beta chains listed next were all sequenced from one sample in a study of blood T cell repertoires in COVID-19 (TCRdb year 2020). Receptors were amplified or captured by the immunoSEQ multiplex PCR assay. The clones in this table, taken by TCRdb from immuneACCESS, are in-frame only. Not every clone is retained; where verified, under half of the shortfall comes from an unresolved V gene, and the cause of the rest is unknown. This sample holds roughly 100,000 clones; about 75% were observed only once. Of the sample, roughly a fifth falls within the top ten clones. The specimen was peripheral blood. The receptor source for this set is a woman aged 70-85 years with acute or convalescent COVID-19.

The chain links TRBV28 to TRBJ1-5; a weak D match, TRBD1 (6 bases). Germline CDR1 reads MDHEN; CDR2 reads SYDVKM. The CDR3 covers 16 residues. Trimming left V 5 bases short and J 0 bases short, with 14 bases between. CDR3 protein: CASSDTGQFSNQPQHF. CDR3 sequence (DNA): TGTGCCAGCAGTGATACCGGACAGTTTAGCAATCAGCCCCAGCATTTT.

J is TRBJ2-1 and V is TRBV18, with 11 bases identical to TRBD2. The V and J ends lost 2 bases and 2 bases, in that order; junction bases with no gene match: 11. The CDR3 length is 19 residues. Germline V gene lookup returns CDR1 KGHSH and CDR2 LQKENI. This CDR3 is CASSPGKLAGASAYNEQFF. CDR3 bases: TGTGCCAGCTCACCAGGGAAACTAGCGGGGGCGTCTGCCTACAATGAGCAGTTCTTC.

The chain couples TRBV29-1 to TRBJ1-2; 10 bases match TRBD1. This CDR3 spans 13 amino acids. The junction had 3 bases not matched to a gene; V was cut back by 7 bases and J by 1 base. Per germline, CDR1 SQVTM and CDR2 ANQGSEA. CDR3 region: CSARTGGNYGYTF. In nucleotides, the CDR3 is TGCAGCGCTAGGACAGGGGGTAACTATGGCTACACCTTC.

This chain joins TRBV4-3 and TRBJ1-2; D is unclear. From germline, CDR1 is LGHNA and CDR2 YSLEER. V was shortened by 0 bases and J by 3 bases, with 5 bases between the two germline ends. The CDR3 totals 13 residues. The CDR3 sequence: CASSQDLDYGYTF. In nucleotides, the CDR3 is TGCGCCAGCAGCCAAGATCTAGACTATGGCTACACCTTC.